This T cell receptor beta chain appears in the sequencing data of a study of T cell responses to AZD1222 COVID-19 vaccine listed by TCRdb under 2021. Some background on the complete study: AZD1222 recipients given second doses at about 4 weeks or at about 12 weeks were pooled, since spike-specific TCR depth and breadth were not found to differ between the two schedules. TCR sequencing was performed for fewer than 250 trial participants, of whom about 200 were given two doses of AZD1222 and around 25 were given two doses of MenACWY control vaccine. Enrollment into the trials was organized by age into subgroups of 18-55, 56-69 and 70-plus years, and those subgroups contained approximately 150, 30 and 60 TCR-sequenced participants, respectively. What the authors observed across the whole study: The 56-69-year group was small, and its depth increase did not reach significance, likely because of low power. Conclusions about previously exposed vaccinees are limited, since just six or seven AZD1222 recipients were seropositive for SARS-CoV-2 at baseline. Reportedly, almost half of the unique spike-specific TCRs recognized epitopes lying outside the regions that are mutated in the B.1.351 and B.1.1.7 variants. Spike-specific TCR breadth and depth rose significantly after two AZD1222 doses compared with day 0 and with MenACWY recipients. Because no day 14 peak-response samples were available, repertoires were characterized only after the peak T cell response. Participants were mostly white British, with more females than males. The authors suggested clonal diversity may have been underestimated. The whole spike protein was spanned by vaccine-associated CD4 TCRs, and dominant responses were seen in regions 160-218 and 743-854.

The time point label here, explained by the study, means: baseline before first vaccination. The vaccinee samples were drawn from two UK trials, COV001 and COV002, one of which was a single-blind randomized controlled phase 2/3 trial testing AZD1222 (ChAdOx1 nCoV-19) in healthy adults. For TCRbeta chain sequencing, PBMC samples were collected from trial participants at day 0 and at day 28 after the second dose. The CDR3 regions of human TCRbeta chains were analyzed by immunosequencing. Processing in the source paper ran as follows. TCRs in the repertoires were compared against a reference library of SARS-CoV-2-specific TCRs that had been generated with the MIRA antigen-specificity platform. Breadth was defined as the fraction of unique TCRs that were SARS-CoV-2-associated. Depth was defined as the fraction of total T cells that were SARS-CoV-2-associated. Using the MIRA data, each spike-specific TCR was assigned both to the spike region to which the TCR was reactive and to a CD4 or CD8 class. Log10-transformed breadth and depth values were compared by one-way ANOVA with Sidak's multiple comparisons tests. The table comes from immuneACCESS by way of TCRdb, which keeps in-frame sequences with V and J called. Part of the clones is missing from these tables; in studies checked, under half for an unresolved V gene and the rest for unknown reasons. That table is the source of V, J and clone size, and D and trimming were worked out from the DNA. This sample has some 130,000 clones in its table, and over 75% of those were observed once. Less than 9% of the sample is held by the ten biggest clonotypes.

CDR1 is given as MNHEY and CDR2 as SVGAGI, both from the germline V gene. The germline V end is reduced by 1 base and the J end by 8 bases; junction bases left unmatched: 10. Including cysteine and phenylalanine, the CDR3 has 16 amino acids. The retained sequence is limited to the CDR3, 48 bases, with the frame set at the first base. As concerns this clone: Its antigen remains unidentified. Per-nucleotide qualities are absent, and no much larger clonotype sits a single base away.

The receptor chain draws on TRBV6-5 and TRBJ2-1; 8 bases in the junction line up with TRBD2. Sequenced material: peripheral blood, taken on day 0 of AZD1222 vaccination. The clonotype was recovered from an adult in good health. CDR3 sequence: CASSYFAAGVGYEQFF. The DNA sequence is given as TGTGCCAGCAGTTACTTCGCAGCGGGGGTGGGATATGAGCAGTTCTTC.